Detailed here is one T cell receptor (beta chain). Antigen: not known. This sample is drawn from a study of shared clonotypes between healthy human individuals. Study summary: Researchers drew samples from two women and a few men aged 18 to 49.

Germline-derived CDR1 and CDR2 are MDHEN and SYDVKM. The CDR3 is 17 residues long. The V end was cut by 6 bases, the J end by 1 base, with 18 bases between. Study-level points and caveats: Genetic and exposure-history diversity was limited by the few donors.

TCRdb keeps only in-frame clones here, not all; method: immunoSEQ multiplex PCR. The profile shows a few hundred thousand clones, about 74% of them singletons. Sequencing used PBMCs. The chain combines TRBV28 with TRBJ2-2; the D gene is possibly TRBD1 (5 bases). The clonotype was recovered from a middle-aged woman in good health. Some clones in this sample may be carry-over from other donors' samples. The CDR3 loop is CASSQPTIGVNTGELFF. CDR3 in DNA: TGTGCCAGCAGCCAACCTACGATAGGGGTGAACACCGGGGAGCTGTTTTTT.